The rows below give T cell receptor beta chains drawn from one sample of a study of T-cell reconstitution after alpha-beta-depleted transplantation in children. MiXCR was run by TCRdb on the PCR reads, yielding one entry per CDR3 protein. The repertoire has a few hundred thousand distinct CDR3 sequences, around 27% of them found once; the top ten carry 30% to 40%. The source material was PBMCs, sampled before TCRalphabeta/CD19-depleted stem cell transplant. The source is a boy under three years old with Wiskott-Aldrich syndrome, due to receive a stem cell transplant. Each CDR3 is given without its conserved first and last residue. Each record gives: CDR3 protein, V gene, CDR3 length, J gene, D gene. A D gene is named only where the DNA matches it firmly.

ASTSLLAGDVRTYNEQF	TRBV7-9	17	TRBJ2-1	TRBD2
SSSQAGTGRGETQY	TRBV4-1	14	TRBJ2-5	TRBD1
ASRVLLTSYNEQF	TRBV27	13	TRBJ2-1	-
SASPIAGEETQY	TRBV20-1	12	TRBJ2-5	TRBD2
ASRTYSGRSNEQF	TRBV6-1	13	TRBJ2-1	TRBD2
ATSDGLGQGEEKLF	TRBV24-1	14	TRBJ1-4	TRBD1
SQGGGDEQF	TRBV29-1	9	TRBJ2-1	-
ASSYPRLAGGTNEQF	TRBV6-5	15	TRBJ2-1	TRBD2
SAPDRNEQF	TRBV20-1	9	TRBJ2-1	TRBD1
ASSSRQGARLEQY	TRBV7-2	13	TRBJ2-7	TRBD1
ASSPIGPEELF	TRBV18	11	TRBJ2-2	-
SAPGGQGFSPLH	TRBV20-1	12	TRBJ1-6	TRBD1
ASTHVGPDGYT	TRBV6-6	11	TRBJ1-2	-
SPCPRRVDGYT	TRBV29-1	11	TRBJ1-2	-
ASSSSQGASIRYNSPLH	TRBV27	17	TRBJ1-6	-
ASSSPSGVRDSYNEQF	TRBV5-1	16	TRBJ2-1	-
ASGRGTEAF	TRBV27	9	TRBJ1-1	-
AISKTGGGNQPQH	TRBV10-3	13	TRBJ1-5	TRBD1
ASSLVMGTDLS	TRBV5-1	11	TRBJ2-3	TRBD1
ASSKARKDLQETQY	TRBV21-1	14	TRBJ2-5	-
SAISSTMENSPLH	TRBV20-1	13	TRBJ1-6	-
ASSTQGYTGELF	TRBV7-2	12	TRBJ2-2	-
SAKPKRGGSYNEQF	TRBV20-1	14	TRBJ2-1	TRBD2
ASRRDRPSEQY	TRBV5-1	11	TRBJ2-7	TRBD1
SEQNYTEAF	TRBV20-1	9	TRBJ1-1	-
ASSFRDPWETQY	TRBV5-1	12	TRBJ2-5	-
ASSQQGDLKTEAF	TRBV5-1	13	TRBJ1-1	TRBD1
ASSSGRRQTQY	TRBV5-1	11	TRBJ2-5	TRBD2
ASSTNRASNYGYT	TRBV13	13	TRBJ1-2	-
AIRTLLAGVNEQY	TRBV10-3	13	TRBJ2-7	TRBD2
ASSLGGAGRDEQY	TRBV9	13	TRBJ2-7	TRBD2
ASSQAGTRPSGANVLT	TRBV4-1	16	TRBJ2-6	TRBD2
ASRLDGVVEQY	TRBV28	11	TRBJ2-7	-
ASSRQGGHSPLH	TRBV2	12	TRBJ1-6	TRBD1
ASSLNSREIRNTEAF	TRBV7-3	15	TRBJ1-1	-
ASSAPLLADYEQY	TRBV28	13	TRBJ2-7	TRBD2
ASSYRNRKSYNEQF	TRBV6-5	14	TRBJ2-1	-
ASSRGLANNEQF	TRBV13	12	TRBJ2-1	TRBD2
ASSLAGQGRTNYAYT	TRBV5-1	15	TRBJ1-2	TRBD1
ASSLRGTNTEAF	TRBV7-3	12	TRBJ1-1	-
SIQSPLTSGRAPDTQY	TRBV20-1	16	TRBJ2-3	TRBD2
ASSYGPPGQGSYEQY	TRBV6-5	15	TRBJ2-7	TRBD1
ASSRDREHRNNEQF	TRBV27	14	TRBJ2-1	TRBD1
ASSPLSGPQETQY	TRBV18	13	TRBJ2-5	-
ASSVGLAGADEQY	TRBV9	13	TRBJ2-7	TRBD2
ASSQREGSKQY	TRBV27	11	TRBJ2-7	TRBD2